This T cell receptor beta chain was profiled in a study of siplizumab effects on memory and regulatory T cells. This clone has a single count. V gave up 3 bases and J gave up 0 bases; unmatched junction bases: 5. In germline, CDR1 is SGHNT, CDR2 YYREEE (reference sequence). The CDR3 is 16 amino acids. Profiling relied on immunoSEQ multiplex PCR, and the TCRdb table lists in-frame clones only, not all of them. The sample carries around 100,000 clones, 80% to 95% recorded once. The TCR originated in a human donor in good health. The sequencing input was CD4+ T cells sorted from blood. The V gene is TRBV5-4, the J gene TRBJ2-7, with TRBD2 matching over 11 bases. The DNA of the CDR3 is TGTGCCAGCAGCTCACTAGCGGGGGATAGCTCCTACGAGCAGTACTTC. This gives the protein CASSSLAGDSSYEQYF.